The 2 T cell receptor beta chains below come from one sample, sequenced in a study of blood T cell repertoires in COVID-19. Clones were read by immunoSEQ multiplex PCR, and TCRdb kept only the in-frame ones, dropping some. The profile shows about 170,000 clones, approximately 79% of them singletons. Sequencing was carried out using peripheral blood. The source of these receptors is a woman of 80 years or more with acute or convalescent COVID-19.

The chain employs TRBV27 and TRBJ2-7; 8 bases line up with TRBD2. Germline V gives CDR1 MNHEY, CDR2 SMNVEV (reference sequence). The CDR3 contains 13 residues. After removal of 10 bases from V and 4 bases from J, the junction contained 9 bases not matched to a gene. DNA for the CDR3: TGTGCCACAGTCAGCGGGAGTACGTACGAGCAGTACTTC. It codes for CATVSGSTYEQYF.

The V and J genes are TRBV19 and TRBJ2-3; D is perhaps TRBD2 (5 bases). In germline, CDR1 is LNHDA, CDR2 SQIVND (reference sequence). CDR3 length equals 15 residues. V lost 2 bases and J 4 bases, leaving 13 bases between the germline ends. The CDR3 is CASSIFPERSDTQYF. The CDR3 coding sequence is TGTGCCAGTAGTATATTCCCTGAGCGGTCAGATACGCAGTATTTT.